These 28 T cell receptor beta chains originate from one sample sequenced in a study of multiple sclerosis patients with progressive multifocal leukoencephalopathy. The time point denotes: 12 to 13 months of natalizumab therapy. Produced via immunoSEQ multiplex PCR; TCRdb's table is partial and in-frame only. The sample carries around 25,000 clones, 80% to 95% recorded once. Sequencing was performed on PBMCs, taken from a patient treated with natalizumab. All receptors come from a man aged 25 to 45 with multiple sclerosis.

V gene TRBV4-3 combines with J gene TRBJ1-4, with D hard to call. The CDR3 extends over 12 amino acids. In germline, CDR1 is LGHNA, CDR2 YSLEER. The V gene lost 2 bases and the J gene lost 4 bases, with 2 bases spanning the gap. CDR3 nucleotide sequence: TGCGCCAGCAGCCAAAATAATGAAAAACTGTTTTTT. Amino acids: CASSQNNEKLFF.

The CDR3 nucleotides read TGTGCCAGCAGTTCGACTAGCGGGAGGTACAATGAGCAGTTCTTC. It specifies CASSSTSGRYNEQFF. The chain combines TRBV7-2 with TRBJ2-1, with TRBD2 identical over 13 bases. CDR3 length: 15 amino acids. V was clipped by 6 bases and J by 4 bases; unmatched bases: 3. CDR1 is SGHTA, CDR2 FQGNSA, per germline.

The chain joins TRBV4-1 to TRBJ2-1, with D hard to call. The CDR3 is 17 residues long. Germline V gene data show CDR1 as MGHRA and CDR2 as YSYEKL. V shed 4 bases and J shed 5 bases, with 21 bases lying between them. The CDR3 DNA is TGCGCCAGCAGCCCTCTTACGGTCCCCCGGTCTCACAATGAGCAGTTCTTC. Translation gives CASSPLTVPRSHNEQFF.

This chain connects TRBV23-1 to TRBJ2-1, with 7 bases fitting TRBD1. TRBV23-1 is filed as an ORF, its function uncertain. Trimming cost V 7 bases and J 8 bases; bases outside gene matches: 11. The CDR3 contains 14 residues. The CDR3 spells CASMGRDRDYEQFF. CDR3 in DNA: TGCGCCAGCATGGGCCGCGACAGGGATTATGAGCAGTTCTTC.

The chain employs TRBV15 and TRBJ1-1, with TRBD1 identical over 7 bases. This CDR3 has 13 amino acids. Germline lookup yields CDR1 LNHNV and CDR2 YYDKDF (reference sequence). The trim removed 3 bases at V and 5 bases at J, leaving 3 bases unmatched. The CDR3 DNA sequence: TGTGCCACCAGCAGGCAGACAGGGACTGAAGCTTTCTTT. Protein sequence: CATSRQTGTEAFF. The entire variable domain, with the rest obtained from reference TRBV15 and TRBJ1-1, is as follows: DAMVIQNPRYQVTQFGKPVTLSCSQTLNHNVMYWYQQKSSQAPKLLFHYYDKDFNNEADTPDNFQSRRPNTSFCFLDIRSPGLGDTAMYLCATSRQTGTEAFFGQGTRLTVV.

This rearrangement joins TRBV19 to TRBJ2-5; 9 nucleotides match TRBD2. Judging by the DNA end, TRBJ2-7 fits better; the J call may be wrong. Looked up from germline, CDR1 is LNHDA and CDR2 is SQIVND (reference sequence). The CDR3 runs to 15 residues. The CDR3 DNA is TGTGCCAGTAGTATAGACTGGCGGGAGGGCTACGAGCAGTACTTC. Its translation is CASSIDWREGYEQYF.

This clone has only one observation. The chain combines TRBV11-3 with TRBJ2-3; TRBD2 aligns across 9 bases. This CDR3 contains 17 residues. The J segment lost 4 bases and the V segment lost 5 bases, leaving 13 bases of the junction unmatched. Germline V CDR1 and CDR2: SGHNT, YENEEA. CDR3 in amino acids: CASSRRGLAGGADTQYF. The CDR3 coding sequence is TGTGCCAGCAGCCGGAGGGGGCTCGCGGGAGGGGCAGATACGCAGTATTTT.

V is TRBV19 and J is TRBJ1-1, with D possibly being TRBD1 (5 bases). CDR1 and CDR2 from the germline V gene are LNHDA and SQIVND (reference sequence). The CDR3 runs to 17 residues. The ends were cut back, 2 bases at V and 0 bases at J, with 16 bases in the middle. Written as DNA, the CDR3 is TGTGCCAGTAGTATACTATGGGACGGATTTATGAACACTGAAGCTTTCTTT. This translates into CASSILWDGFMNTEAFF.

The chain has TRBV6-5 and TRBJ1-5; D not resolved. This CDR3 has 15 amino acids. The germline V gene encodes CDR1 MNHEY and CDR2 SVGAGI. V lost 6 bases and J 0 bases, leaving 12 bases between the germline ends. This CDR3 reads CASRAGVPSNQPQHF. The CDR3 DNA sequence: TGTGCCAGCAGGGCCGGGGTCCCTAGCAATCAGCCCCAGCATTTT.

The chain recombines TRBV4-1 with TRBJ2-4; TRBD2 is a possible D gene (7 bases). Germline CDR1 reads MGHRA; CDR2 reads YSYEKL. Trimming pared 4 bases from V and 2 bases from J, leaving 12 bases between. The CDR3 extends over 15 amino acids. In nucleotides, the CDR3 is TGCGCCAGCAGCCTGGCGGGGGCGACCAAAAACATTCAGTACTTC. Translated, it gives CASSLAGATKNIQYF.

Only a few counts were recorded for this clone. The chain's CDR3 is CASAWAGANEKLFF. CDR3 in DNA: TGTGCCAGTGCGTGGGCAGGGGCTAATGAAAAACTGTTTTTT. The chain links TRBV7-9 to TRBJ1-4, with D possibly being TRBD1 (6 bases). The CDR3 is made up of 14 amino acids. Looked up from germline, CDR1 is SEHNR and CDR2 is FQNEAQ (reference sequence). Trimming took 9 bases from V and 3 from J, leaving 14 bases between them.

J is TRBJ1-5 and V is TRBV27; D unclear. V lost 4 bases, J lost 3 bases, and 10 bases lay in between. The CDR3 runs 14 residues. Germline CDR1 MNHEY, CDR2 SMNVEV (reference sequence). CDR3 residues: CASSYGADNQPQHF. The CDR3 DNA is TGTGCCAGCAGTTACGGAGCCGACAATCAGCCCCAGCATTTT.

V usage is TRBV5-6 and J usage is TRBJ2-7; TRBD2 matches 8 bases. The CDR3 has 14 amino acids. J gave up 3 bases and V 0 bases, and 2 bases lay outside the gene matches. The germline CDR1 and CDR2 sequences are SGHDT and YYEEEE. This CDR3 is CASSLGLASYEQYV. CDR3 DNA sequence: TGTGCCAGCAGCTTGGGACTAGCGAGCTACGAGCAGTACGTC.

The J gene is TRBJ1-4, the V gene TRBV4-3; a possible D gene is TRBD1 (5 bases). Germline V gene lookup returns CDR1 LGHNA and CDR2 YSLEER. The CDR3 extends over 16 amino acids. The germline V and J ends were trimmed by 1 base and 8 bases, with 17 bases remaining between them. The CDR3 DNA sequence: TGCGCCAGCAGCCAAGGCCCCGGGCCGGGGGGAGAAAAACTGTTTTTT. It yields the protein CASSQGPGPGGEKLFF.

The CDR3 here is CASSEPGQAYEQYV. CDR3 in DNA: TGTGCCAGCAGTGAACCGGGACAGGCCTACGAGCAGTACGTC. The chain uses TRBV6-1 and TRBJ2-7; 8 positions match TRBD1. Germline CDR1 and CDR2: MNHNS and SASEGT. This CDR3 comprises 14 residues. The J segment lost 2 bases and the V segment lost 2 bases, leaving 2 bases of the junction unmatched.

The chain has TRBV6-1 and TRBJ2-7; 7 positions agree with TRBD2. The germline V gene has CDR1 MNHNS and CDR2 SASEGT. V shed 1 base, J shed 5 bases, and the junction held 11 bases outside the gene matches. The CDR3 is made up of 16 amino acids. The CDR3 loop reads CASSEGPAGPPNEQYV. In nucleotides, the CDR3 is TGTGCCAGCAGTGAAGGTCCAGCGGGGCCCCCCAACGAGCAGTACGTC.

The rearrangement uses TRBV18 and TRBJ2-1, with D possibly being TRBD1 or TRBD2 (5 bases each). V lost 0 bases and J 1 base, leaving 13 bases between the germline ends. In germline, CDR1 is KGHSH, CDR2 LQKENI. The CDR3 has 17 residues. The CDR3 DNA is TGTGCCAGCTCACCACCGCCCGGGACGTTTTCCTACAATGAGCAGTTCTTC. It is translated as CASSPPPGTFSYNEQFF.

The rearrangement joins TRBV4-1 to TRBJ1-4; perhaps TRBD1 as D (6 bases). There are 16 residues in the CDR3. CDR1 and CDR2 from the germline V gene are MGHRA and YSYEKL. Trimming cost V 0 bases and J 0 bases, with 8 bases left between them. In DNA form, the CDR3 reads TGCGCCAGCAGCCAAGAGGGGGCCCCAACTAATGAAAAACTGTTTTTT. Translated: CASSQEGAPTNEKLFF.

This clone has only one observation. The rearrangement joins TRBV19 to TRBJ2-7; 8 nucleotides agree with TRBD2. V lost 5 bases to trimming and J lost 1 base; unmatched junction nucleotides: 7. Germline CDR1 is LNHDA and CDR2 is SQIVND (reference sequence). There are 15 residues in the CDR3. CDR3 in DNA: TGTGCCAGTAGTCCAGGATCTAGCGGGTCCTACGAGCAGTACTTC. It specifies CASSPGSSGSYEQYF.

The rearrangement links TRBV27 to TRBJ1-1; D unresolved. With 6 bases removed from V and 6 bases from J, the gap between germline ends came to 17 bases. The CDR3 sequence is 14 residues long. Germline V gene sequence: CDR1 MNHEY, CDR2 SMNVEV (reference sequence). The CDR3 coding sequence is TGTGCCAGCAGGACACTAGGGATTGAGTCTGAAGCTTTCTTT. It codes for CASRTLGIESEAFF.

This chain links TRBV19 with TRBJ2-1; TRBD2 agrees at 7 bases. V trimming: 7 bases; J trimming: 1 base; junction bases outside the gene matches: 13. Germline V gene lookup returns CDR1 LNHDA and CDR2 SQIVND (reference sequence). The CDR3 totals 17 residues. The CDR3 protein is CASTDAGERGSYNEQFF. DNA of the CDR3: TGTGCCAGTACCGATGCGGGGGAAAGAGGGTCCTACAATGAGCAGTTCTTC.

This chain links TRBV6-5 with TRBJ1-3; 7 positions agree with TRBD1. V lost 6 bases and J lost 0; bases outside the gene matches: 5. CDR1 and CDR2 from the germline V gene are MNHEY and SVGAGI. This CDR3 region has 15 residues. The chain's CDR3 is CASSQGQSSGNTIYF. As DNA, the CDR3 is TGTGCCAGCAGCCAGGGACAGAGCTCTGGAAACACCATATATTTT.

V usage is TRBV7-9 and J usage is TRBJ2-1, with D perhaps assigned TRBD1 or TRBD2 (6 bases each). The V end was cut by 5 bases, the J end by 4 bases, with 18 bases between. The CDR3 is made up of 16 amino acids. Germline V gene sequence: CDR1 SEHNR, CDR2 FQNEAQ (reference sequence). CDR3 residues: CASSDRWGAAYNEQFF. Here the CDR3 DNA reads TGTGCCAGCAGCGACCGGTGGGGGGCAGCGTACAATGAGCAGTTCTTC.

This clone was observed once. J is TRBJ2-3 and V is TRBV18, with no clear D. The CDR3 covers 16 residues. CDR1 and CDR2 (germline): KGHSH, LQKENI. The V end was cut by 6 bases, the J end by 4 bases, with 20 bases between. CDR3 sequence (DNA): TGTGCCAGCTCCGCAGCCCTTACACAGACCCCAGATACGCAGTATTTT. Its translation is CASSAALTQTPDTQYF. The full variable domain, its missing parts supplied by reference TRBV18 and TRBJ2-3, is NAGVMQNPRHLVRRRGQEARLRCSPMKGHSHVYWYRQLPEEGLKFMVYLQKENIIDESGMPKERFSAEFPKEGPSILRIQQVVRGDSAAYFCASSAALTQTPDTQYFGPGTRLTVL.

The sample holds one count of this clone. The chain has TRBV19 and TRBJ1-4; maybe TRBD1 (6 bases). Germline lookup yields CDR1 LNHDA and CDR2 SQIVND (reference sequence). The length of the CDR3 is 15 residues. Trimming removed 3 bases at V and 10 bases at J, with 18 bases between. CDR3: CASSITPPAGAKLFF. The DNA of the CDR3 is TGTGCCAGTAGTATTACCCCCCCGGCGGGGGCAAAACTGTTTTTT.

The chain carries TRBV11-3 and TRBJ2-4; no firm D call. V was trimmed by 1 base and J by 0 bases, leaving 4 bases between them. Germline V gene sequence: CDR1 SGHNT, CDR2 YENEEA. The CDR3 loop spans 14 amino acids. This chain's CDR3 is CASSLAVAKNIQYF. For the CDR3, the DNA is TGTGCCAGCAGCTTAGCGGTAGCCAAAAACATTCAGTACTTC.

The chain couples TRBV6-1 to TRBJ2-1; 9 nucleotides agree with TRBD1. V lost 2 bases and J lost 6; bases outside the gene matches: 5. The CDR3 length is 15 residues. Germline V lookup: CDR1 MNHNS, CDR2 SASEGT. CDR3 in DNA: TGTGCCAGCAGTGAACCGGACAGGGGCTGCAATGAGCAGTTCTTC. Protein sequence: CASSEPDRGCNEQFF.

The chain joins TRBV6-5 to TRBJ1-4, with D tentatively TRBD1 (5 bases). The CDR3 loop spans 15 amino acids. The V end lost 3 bases, the J end lost 0 bases, and 8 bases lay between the germline ends. Germline V gives CDR1 MNHEY, CDR2 SVGAGI. CDR3 protein: CASSYGGSTNEKLFF. In DNA form, the CDR3 reads TGTGCCAGCAGTTATGGGGGTTCAACTAATGAAAAACTGTTTTTT.